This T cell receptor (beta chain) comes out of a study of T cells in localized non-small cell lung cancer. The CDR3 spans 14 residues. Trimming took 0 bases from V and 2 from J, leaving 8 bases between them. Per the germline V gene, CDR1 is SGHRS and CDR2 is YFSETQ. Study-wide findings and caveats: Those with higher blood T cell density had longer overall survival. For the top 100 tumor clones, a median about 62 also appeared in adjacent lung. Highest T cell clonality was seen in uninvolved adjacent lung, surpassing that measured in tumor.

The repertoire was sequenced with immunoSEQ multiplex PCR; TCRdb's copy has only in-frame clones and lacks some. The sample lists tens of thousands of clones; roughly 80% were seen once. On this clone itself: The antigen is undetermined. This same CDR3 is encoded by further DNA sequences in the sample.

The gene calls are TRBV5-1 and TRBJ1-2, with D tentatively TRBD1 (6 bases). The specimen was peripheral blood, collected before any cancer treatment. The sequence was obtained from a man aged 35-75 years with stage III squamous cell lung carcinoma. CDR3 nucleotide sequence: TGCGCCAGCAGCTTGGCCGGGACAAACTATGGCTACACCTTC. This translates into CASSLAGTNYGYTF. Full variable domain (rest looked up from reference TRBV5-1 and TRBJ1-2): KAGVTQTPRYLIKTRGQQVTLSCSPISGHRSVSWYQQTPGQGLQFLFEYFSETQRNKGNFPGRFSGRQFSNSRSEMNVSTLELGDSALYLCASSLAGTNYGYTFGSGTRLTVV.